This T cell receptor (beta chain) was captured by sequencing in a study of Ad26.COV2.S vaccination and SARS-CoV-2 variants. Study context: Dosing was one shot or two shots 56 days apart.

TCRdb keeps only in-frame clones here, not all; method: immunoSEQ multiplex PCR. The table shows 350,000 to 450,000 clones, with 70% to 90% occurring only once. Specified treatment: roughly 19 received Ad26.COV2.S at low or high dose, single or two shots; 5 received placebo; per-sample allocation not given. Material that was analyzed had been drawn on day 63 after the first vaccine or placebo injection. CDR1 and CDR2 (germline): MNHEY, SMNVEV (reference sequence). The ends were cut back, 3 bases at V and 0 bases at J, with 6 bases in the middle. This CDR3 is 14 amino acids long. The chain uses TRBV27 and TRBJ1-5; D gene uncertain. The TCR sequence derives from a person aged 18-60 years who received the Ad26.COV2.S COVID-19 vaccine or a placebo. The sequencing used peripheral blood, collected in a trial of Ad26.COV2.S vaccine versus placebo. Here the CDR3 reads CASSFDYSNQPQHF. In nucleotides, the CDR3 is TGTGCCAGCAGTTTTGATTATAGCAATCAGCCCCAGCATTTT.